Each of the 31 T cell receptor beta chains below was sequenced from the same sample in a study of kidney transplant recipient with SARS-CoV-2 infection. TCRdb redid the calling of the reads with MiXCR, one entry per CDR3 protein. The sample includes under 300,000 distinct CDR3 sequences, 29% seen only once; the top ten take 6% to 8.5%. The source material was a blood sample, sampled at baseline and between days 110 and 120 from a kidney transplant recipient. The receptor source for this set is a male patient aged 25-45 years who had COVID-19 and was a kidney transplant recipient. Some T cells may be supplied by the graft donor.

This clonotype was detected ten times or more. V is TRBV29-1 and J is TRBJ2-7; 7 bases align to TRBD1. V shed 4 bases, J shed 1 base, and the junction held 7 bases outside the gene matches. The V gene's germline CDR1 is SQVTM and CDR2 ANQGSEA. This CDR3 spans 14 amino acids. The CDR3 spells CSVGETGHSYEQYF. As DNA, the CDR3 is TGCAGCGTTGGTGAGACAGGGCATTCCTACGAGCAGTACTTC.

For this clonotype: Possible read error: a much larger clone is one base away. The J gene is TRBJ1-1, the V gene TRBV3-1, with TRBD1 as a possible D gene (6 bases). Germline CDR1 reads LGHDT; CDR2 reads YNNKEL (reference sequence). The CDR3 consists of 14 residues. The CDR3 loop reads CASNQANRVGEAFF. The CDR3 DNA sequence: TGTGCCAGCAACCAAGCGAACAGGGTAGGTGAAGCTTTCTTT. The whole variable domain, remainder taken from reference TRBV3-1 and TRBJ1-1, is DTAVSQTPKYLVTQMGNDKSIKCEQNLGHDTMYWYKQDSKKFLKIMFSYNNKELIINETVPNRFSPKSPDKAHLNLHINSLELGDSAVYFCASNQANRVGEAFFGQGTRLTVV.

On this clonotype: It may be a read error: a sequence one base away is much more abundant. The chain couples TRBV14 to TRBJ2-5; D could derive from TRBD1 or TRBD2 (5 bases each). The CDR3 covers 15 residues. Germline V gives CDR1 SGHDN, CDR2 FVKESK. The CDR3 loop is CASSPSWGSQETQCF. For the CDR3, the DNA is TGTGCCAGCAGCCCTAGCTGGGGCTCCCAAGAGACCCAGTGCTTC. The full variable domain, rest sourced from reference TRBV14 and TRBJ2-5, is EAGVTQFPSHSVIEKGQTVTLRCDPISGHDNLYWYRRVMGKEIKFLLHFVKESKQDESGMPNNRFLAERTGGTYSTLKVQPAELEDSGVYFCASSPSWGSQETQCFGPGTRLLVL.

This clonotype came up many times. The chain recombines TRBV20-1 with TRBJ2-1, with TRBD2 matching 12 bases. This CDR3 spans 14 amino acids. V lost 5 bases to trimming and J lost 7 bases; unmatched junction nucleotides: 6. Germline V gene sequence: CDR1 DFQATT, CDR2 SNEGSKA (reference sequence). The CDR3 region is CSALHGTSGNEQFF. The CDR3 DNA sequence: TGCAGTGCTCTGCACGGGACTAGCGGGAATGAGCAGTTCTTC.

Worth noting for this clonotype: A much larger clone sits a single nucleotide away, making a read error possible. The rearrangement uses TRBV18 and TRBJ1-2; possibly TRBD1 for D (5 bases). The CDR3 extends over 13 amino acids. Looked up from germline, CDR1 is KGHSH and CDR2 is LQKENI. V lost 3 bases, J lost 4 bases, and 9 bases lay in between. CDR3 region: CASSPGEGYGYTF. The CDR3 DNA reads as TGTGCCAGCTCACCGGGGGAAGGCTATGGCTACACCTTC. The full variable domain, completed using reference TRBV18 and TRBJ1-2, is NAGVMQNPRHLVRRRGQEARLRCSPMKGHSHVYWYRQLPEEGLKFMVYLQKENIIDESGMPKERFSAEFPKEGPSILRIQQVVRGDSAAYFCASSPGEGYGYTFGSGTRLTVV.

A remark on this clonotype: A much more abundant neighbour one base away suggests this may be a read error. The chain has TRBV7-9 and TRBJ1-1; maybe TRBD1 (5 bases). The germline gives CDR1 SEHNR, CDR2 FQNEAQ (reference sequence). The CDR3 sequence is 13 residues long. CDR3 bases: TGTGCCAACAGCCAAAGGGGTAACGCTGAAGCTTTCTTT. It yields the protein CANSQRGNAEAFF.

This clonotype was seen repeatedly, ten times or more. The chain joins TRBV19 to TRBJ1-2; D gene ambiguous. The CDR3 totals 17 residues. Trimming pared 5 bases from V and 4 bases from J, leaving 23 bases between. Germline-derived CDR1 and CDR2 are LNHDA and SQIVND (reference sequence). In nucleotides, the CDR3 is TGTGCCAGTAGTTCAATACAGACAAATCGAAAGACCTATGGCTACACCTTC. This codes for CASSSIQTNRKTYGYTF.

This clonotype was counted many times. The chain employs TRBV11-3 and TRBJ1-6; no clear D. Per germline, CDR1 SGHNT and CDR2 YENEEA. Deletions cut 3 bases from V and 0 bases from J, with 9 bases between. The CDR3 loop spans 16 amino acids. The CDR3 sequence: CASSLDQSSYNSPLHF. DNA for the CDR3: TGTGCCAGCAGCTTGGATCAGAGCTCCTATAATTCACCCCTCCACTTT.

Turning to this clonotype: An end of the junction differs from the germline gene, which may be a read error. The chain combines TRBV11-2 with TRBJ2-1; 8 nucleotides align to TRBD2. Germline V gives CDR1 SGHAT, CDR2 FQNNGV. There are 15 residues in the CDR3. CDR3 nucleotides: TGTGCCTGCAGTCCCGGGACTAGTAGGGTCGGTGAGCAGTTCTTC. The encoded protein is CACSPGTSRVGEQFF.

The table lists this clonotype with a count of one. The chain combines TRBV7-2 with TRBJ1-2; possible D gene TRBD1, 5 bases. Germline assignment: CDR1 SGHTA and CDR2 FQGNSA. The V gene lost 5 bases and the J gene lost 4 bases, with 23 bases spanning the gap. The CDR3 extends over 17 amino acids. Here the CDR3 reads CASSMVDRDGKTYGYTF. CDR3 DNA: TGTGCCAGCAGCATGGTAGACAGAGACGGAAAGACCTATGGCTACACCTTC.

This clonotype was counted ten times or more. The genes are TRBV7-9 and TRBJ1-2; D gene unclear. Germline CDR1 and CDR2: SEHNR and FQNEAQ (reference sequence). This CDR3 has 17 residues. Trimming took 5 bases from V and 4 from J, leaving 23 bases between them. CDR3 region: CASSIYLYHGKTYGYTF. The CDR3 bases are TGTGCCAGCAGCATATATTTATACCATGGAAAGACCTATGGCTACACCTTC.

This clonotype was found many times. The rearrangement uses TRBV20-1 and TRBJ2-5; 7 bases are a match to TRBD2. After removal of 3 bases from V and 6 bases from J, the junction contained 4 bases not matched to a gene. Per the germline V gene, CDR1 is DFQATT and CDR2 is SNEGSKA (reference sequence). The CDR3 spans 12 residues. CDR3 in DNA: TGCAGTGCTAGGACGGGAGGTCAGACCCAGTACTTC. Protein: CSARTGGQTQYF.

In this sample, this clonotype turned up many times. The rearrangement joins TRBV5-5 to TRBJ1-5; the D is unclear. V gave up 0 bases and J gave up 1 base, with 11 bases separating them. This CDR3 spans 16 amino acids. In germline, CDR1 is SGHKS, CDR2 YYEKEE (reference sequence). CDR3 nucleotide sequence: TGTGCCAGCAGCTTGGCTTTCCAACTAAGCAATCAGCCCCAGCATTTT. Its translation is CASSLAFQLSNQPQHF.

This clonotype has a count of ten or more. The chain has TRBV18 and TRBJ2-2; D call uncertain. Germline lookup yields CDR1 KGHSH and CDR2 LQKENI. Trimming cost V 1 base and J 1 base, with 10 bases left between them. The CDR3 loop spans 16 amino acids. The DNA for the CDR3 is TGTGCCAGCTCACCACTAGACCCCAGGAACACCGGGGAGCTGTTTTTT. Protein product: CASSPLDPRNTGELFF.

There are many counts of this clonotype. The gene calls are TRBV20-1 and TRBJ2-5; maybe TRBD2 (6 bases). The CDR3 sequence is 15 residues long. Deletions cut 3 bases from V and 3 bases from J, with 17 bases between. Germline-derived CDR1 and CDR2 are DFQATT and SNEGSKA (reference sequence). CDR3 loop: CSASAGTLLEETQYF. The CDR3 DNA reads TGCAGTGCTAGTGCCGGGACTCTTTTAGAAGAGACCCAGTACTTC.

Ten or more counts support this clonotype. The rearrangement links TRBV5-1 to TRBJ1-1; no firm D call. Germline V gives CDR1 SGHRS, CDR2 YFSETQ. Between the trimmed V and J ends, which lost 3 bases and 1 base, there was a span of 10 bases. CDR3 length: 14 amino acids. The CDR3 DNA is TGCGCCAGCAGCTCATCCCCAGGGAACACTGAAGCTTTCTTT. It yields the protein CASSSSPGNTEAFF.

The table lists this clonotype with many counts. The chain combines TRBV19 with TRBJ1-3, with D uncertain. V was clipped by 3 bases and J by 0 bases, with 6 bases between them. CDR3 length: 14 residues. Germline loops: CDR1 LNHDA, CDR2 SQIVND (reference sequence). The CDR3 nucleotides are TGTGCCAGTAGTATTCAGATCTCTGGAAACACCATATATTTT. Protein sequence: CASSIQISGNTIYF.

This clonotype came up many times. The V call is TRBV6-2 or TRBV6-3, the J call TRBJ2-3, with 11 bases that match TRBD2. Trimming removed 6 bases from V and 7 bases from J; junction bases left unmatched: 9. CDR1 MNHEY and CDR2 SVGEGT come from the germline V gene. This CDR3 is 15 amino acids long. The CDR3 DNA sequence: TGTGCCAGCAGCGGTAGCGGGAGGGCCGCCAATACGCAGTATTTT. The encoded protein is CASSGSGRAANTQYF.

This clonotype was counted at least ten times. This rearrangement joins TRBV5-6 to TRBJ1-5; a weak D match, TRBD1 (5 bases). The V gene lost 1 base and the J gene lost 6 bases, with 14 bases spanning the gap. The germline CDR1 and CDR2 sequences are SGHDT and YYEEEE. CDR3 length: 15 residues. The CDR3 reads CASSLWGIGAQPQHF. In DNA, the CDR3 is TGTGCCAGCAGCTTGTGGGGGATCGGCGCTCAGCCCCAGCATTTT.

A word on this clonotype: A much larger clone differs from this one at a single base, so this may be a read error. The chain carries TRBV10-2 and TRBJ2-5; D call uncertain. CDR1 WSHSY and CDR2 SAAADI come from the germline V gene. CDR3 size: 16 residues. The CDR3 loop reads CTSREPGPFGRETQYF. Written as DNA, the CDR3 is TGCACCAGCAGAGAACCCGGACCCTTCGGCCGGGAGACCCAGTACTTC.

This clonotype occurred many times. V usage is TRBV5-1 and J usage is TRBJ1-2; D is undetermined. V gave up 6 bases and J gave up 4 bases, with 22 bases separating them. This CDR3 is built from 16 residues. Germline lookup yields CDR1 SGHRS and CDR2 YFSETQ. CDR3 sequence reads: CASIVLSVRKTYGYTF. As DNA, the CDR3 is TGCGCCAGCATCGTCTTATCGGTTCGAAAGACCTATGGCTACACCTTC.

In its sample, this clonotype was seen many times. In nucleotides, the CDR3 is TGTGCCAGCAGTTCCCCCAGGGACACGAACACTGAAGCTTTCTTT. It specifies CASSSPRDTNTEAFF. This chain connects TRBV28 to TRBJ1-1; possible D gene TRBD1, 6 bases. In germline, CDR1 is MDHEN, CDR2 SYDVKM. Trimming cost V 4 bases and J 1 base, with 13 bases left between them. This CDR3 region has 15 residues.

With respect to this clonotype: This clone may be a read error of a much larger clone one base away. CDR3 bases: TGTGCCAGCAGTTTAGACAGTCCCCACAATGAGCAGTTCTTC. This codes for CASSLDSPHNEQFF. This chain joins TRBV27 and TRBJ2-1, with a possible D match to TRBD1 (5 bases). Trimming took 2 bases from V and 5 from J, leaving 10 bases between them. CDR3 length: 14 amino acids. CDR1 and CDR2 from the germline V gene are MNHEY and SMNVEV (reference sequence).

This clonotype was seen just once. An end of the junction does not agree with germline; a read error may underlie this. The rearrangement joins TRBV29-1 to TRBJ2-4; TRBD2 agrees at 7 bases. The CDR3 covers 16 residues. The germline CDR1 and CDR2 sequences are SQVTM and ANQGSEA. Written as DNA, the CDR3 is TGCAACGTTGAAGATGGGAGGGGCGCGTCCAAAAACATTCAGTACTTC. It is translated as CNVEDGRGASKNIQYF.

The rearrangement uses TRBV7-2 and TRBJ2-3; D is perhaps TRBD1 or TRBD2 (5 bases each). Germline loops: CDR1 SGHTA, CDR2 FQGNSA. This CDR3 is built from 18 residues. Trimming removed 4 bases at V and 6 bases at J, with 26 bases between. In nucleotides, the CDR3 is TGTGCCAGCAGCTCCCCCCAGGGAGCAGTAGGCCTGTGGGATACGCAGTATTTT. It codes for CASSSPQGAVGLWDTQYF.

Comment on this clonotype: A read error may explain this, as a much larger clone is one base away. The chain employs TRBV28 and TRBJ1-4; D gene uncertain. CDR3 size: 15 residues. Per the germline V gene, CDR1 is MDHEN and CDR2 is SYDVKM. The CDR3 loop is CASSLSGVGNEKLLF. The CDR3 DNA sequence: TGTGCCAGCAGTTTATCGGGCGTCGGTAATGAAAAACTGCTTTTT.

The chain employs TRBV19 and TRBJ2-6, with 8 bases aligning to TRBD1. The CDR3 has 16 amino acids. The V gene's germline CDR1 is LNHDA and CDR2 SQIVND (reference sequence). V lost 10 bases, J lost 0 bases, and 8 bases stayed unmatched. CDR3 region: CATSDRGASGANVLTF. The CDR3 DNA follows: TGTGCCACCAGCGACAGGGGCGCCTCTGGGGCCAACGTCCTGACTTTC.

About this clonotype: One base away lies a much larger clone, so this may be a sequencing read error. Written as DNA, the CDR3 is TGTGCCAGCAGTATAGAAAGAGAACTGGGAAAGACCTATGGCTACACCTTC. Its protein product is CASSIERELGKTYGYTF. This sequence joins TRBV25-1 and TRBJ1-2; D unclear. Germline-derived CDR1 and CDR2 are MGHDK and SYGVNS. The CDR3 loop spans 17 amino acids. The ends were cut back, 5 bases at V and 4 bases at J, with 23 bases in the middle.

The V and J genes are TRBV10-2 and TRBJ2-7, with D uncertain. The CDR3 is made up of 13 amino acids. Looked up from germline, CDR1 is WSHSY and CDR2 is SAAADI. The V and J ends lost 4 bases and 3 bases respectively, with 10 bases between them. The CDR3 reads CASSGAAIYEQYF. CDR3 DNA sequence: TGCGCCAGCAGTGGGGCAGCGATCTACGAGCAGTACTTC.

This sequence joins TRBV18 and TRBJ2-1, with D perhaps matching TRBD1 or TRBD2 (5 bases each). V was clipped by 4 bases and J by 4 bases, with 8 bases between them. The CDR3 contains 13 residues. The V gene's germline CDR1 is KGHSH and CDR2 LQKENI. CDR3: CASSRGKYNEQFF. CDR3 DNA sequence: TGTGCCAGCTCACGGGGGAAGTACAATGAGCAGTTCTTC.

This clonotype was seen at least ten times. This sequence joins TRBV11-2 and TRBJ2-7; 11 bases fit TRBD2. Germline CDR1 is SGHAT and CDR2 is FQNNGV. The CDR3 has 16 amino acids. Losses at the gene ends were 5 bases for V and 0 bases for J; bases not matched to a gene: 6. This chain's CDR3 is CASSGRLAGSSYEQYF. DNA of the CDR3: TGTGCCAGCAGCGGACGACTAGCGGGGAGCTCCTACGAGCAGTACTTC.